This T cell receptor (beta chain) emerged from a study of T cells in localized non-small cell lung cancer. Overall study results and limits: When the top 100 tumor clones were examined, a median approximately 57 of them also appeared in the adjacent lung, which was paired and uninvolved.

Germline V lookup: CDR1 SEHNR, CDR2 FQNEAQ (reference sequence). The trim removed 5 bases at V and 6 bases at J, leaving 8 bases unmatched. The CDR3 consists of 14 residues. Points on this clone: Its cognate antigen is unknown.

Some clones are missing from TCRdb's copy, which holds only in-frame ones; the method was immunoSEQ multiplex PCR. The sample consists of tens of thousands of clones, more than 70% of them appearing once. The sequence was obtained from a woman between 35 and 70 years old with stage II squamous cell lung carcinoma. The specimen comprised PBMCs, sampled before any cancer treatment. The rearrangement links TRBV7-9 to TRBJ2-3, with 7 positions matching TRBD2. In DNA, the CDR3 is TGTGCCAGCAGCCGTGGGGAGGGATCGGATACGCAGTATTTT. Amino acid sequence: CASSRGEGSDTQYF.